This T cell receptor (beta chain) was profiled in a study of cytomegalovirus exposure and HLA in healthy donors. Whole-study results and caveats: Later analysis associated a missense DCLRE1C variant with TCR beta V- and J-gene trimming. In vitro checks showed that a few CMV-associated chains really do target CMV antigens.

13 Jbeta primers and 60 Vbeta primers were used for the PCR. Assay used: immunoSEQ multiplex PCR; TCRdb lists only in-frame clones, some missing. This sample has some 150,000 clones, with around 84% found just once. Though nominally healthy at sampling, donors likely had unrecorded immune exposures. This clone was detected only a few times. The antigen remains undetermined. CDR1 SGHDT and CDR2 YYEEEE come from the germline V gene. V was pared by 4 bases and J by 4 bases, with 14 bases between. CDR3 length: 15 amino acids. The specimen was PBMCs. The chain couples TRBV5-6 to TRBJ2-2; D is perhaps TRBD2 (5 bases). The TCR comes from a woman younger than 35 in good health and CMV-seronegative. For the CDR3, the DNA is TGTGCCAGCAGCCCGAGAACTAGAAGCACCGGGGAGCTGTTTTTT. This gives the protein CASSPRTRSTGELFF.